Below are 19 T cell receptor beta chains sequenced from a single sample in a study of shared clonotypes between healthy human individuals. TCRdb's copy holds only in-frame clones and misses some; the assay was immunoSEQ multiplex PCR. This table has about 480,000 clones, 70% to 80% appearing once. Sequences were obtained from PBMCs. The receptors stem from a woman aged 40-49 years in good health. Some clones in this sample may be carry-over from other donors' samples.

The CDR3 region has the DNA TGCGCCAGCAGCGGACAGGCGAACACCGGGGAGCTGTTTTTT. As protein: CASSGQANTGELFF. The chain recombines TRBV5-1 with TRBJ2-2; TRBD1 matches 7 bases. The CDR3 runs to 14 residues. CDR1 is SGHRS and CDR2 is YFSETQ in the germline V gene. V gave up 4 bases and J gave up 0 bases; unmatched junction bases: 0.

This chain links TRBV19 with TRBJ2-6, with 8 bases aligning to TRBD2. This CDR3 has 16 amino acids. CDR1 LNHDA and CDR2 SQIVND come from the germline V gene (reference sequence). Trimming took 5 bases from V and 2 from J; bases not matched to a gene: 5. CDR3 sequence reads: CASSFSGRAGANVLTF. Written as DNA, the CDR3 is TGTGCCAGTAGTTTTTCCGGGAGGGCTGGGGCCAACGTCCTGACTTTC.

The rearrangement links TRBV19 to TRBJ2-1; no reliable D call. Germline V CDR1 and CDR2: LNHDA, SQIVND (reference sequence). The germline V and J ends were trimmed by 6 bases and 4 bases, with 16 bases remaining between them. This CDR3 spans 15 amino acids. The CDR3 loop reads CASSQQPLAYNEQFF. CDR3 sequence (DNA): TGTGCCAGTAGCCAACAGCCACTGGCTTACAATGAGCAGTTCTTC.

The CDR3 protein is CAWKREGQTGELFF. The CDR3 nucleotides are TGTGCCTGGAAGCGGGAGGGCCAGACCGGGGAGCTGTTTTTT. The rearrangement links TRBV30 to TRBJ2-2; 10 bases map to TRBD2. V trimming: 4 bases; J trimming: 5 bases; junction bases outside the gene matches: 4. This CDR3 region has 14 residues. Germline V CDR1 and CDR2: GTSNPN, SVGIG (reference sequence).

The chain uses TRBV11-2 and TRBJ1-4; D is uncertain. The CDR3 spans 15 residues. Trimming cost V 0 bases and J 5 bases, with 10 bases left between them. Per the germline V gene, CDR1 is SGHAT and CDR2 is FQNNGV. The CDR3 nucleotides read TGTGCCAGCAGCTTAGAACCTCTCGTCAATGAAAAACTGTTTTTT. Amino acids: CASSLEPLVNEKLFF.

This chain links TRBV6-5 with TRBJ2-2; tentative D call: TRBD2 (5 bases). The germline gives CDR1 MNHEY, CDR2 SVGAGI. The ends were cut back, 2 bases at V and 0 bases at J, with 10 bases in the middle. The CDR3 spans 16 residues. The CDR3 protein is CASSYVRGANTGELFF. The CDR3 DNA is TGTGCCAGCAGTTACGTCCGGGGTGCGAACACCGGGGAGCTGTTTTTT.

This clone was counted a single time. The CDR3: CASSFPSGRAGESDTQYF. CDR3 coding DNA: TGTGCCAGCAGCTTCCCTAGCGGGAGGGCCGGGGAGTCAGATACGCAGTATTTT. The chain links TRBV13 to TRBJ2-3; TRBD2 matches at 12 bases. V gave up 3 bases and J gave up 4 bases; unmatched junction bases: 11. CDR3 length: 18 amino acids. The germline gives CDR1 PRHDT, CDR2 FYEKMQ (reference sequence).

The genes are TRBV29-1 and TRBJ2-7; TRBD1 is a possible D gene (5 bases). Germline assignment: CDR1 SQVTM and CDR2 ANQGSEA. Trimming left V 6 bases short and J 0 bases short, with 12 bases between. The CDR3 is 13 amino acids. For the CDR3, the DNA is TGCAGCGTCATGGACATTAGCTCCTACGAGCAGTACTTC. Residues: CSVMDISSYEQYF.

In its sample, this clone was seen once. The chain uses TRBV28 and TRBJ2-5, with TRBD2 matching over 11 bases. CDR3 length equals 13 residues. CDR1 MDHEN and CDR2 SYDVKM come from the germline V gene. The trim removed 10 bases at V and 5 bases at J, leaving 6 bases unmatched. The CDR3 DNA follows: TGTGCCACAACTAGCGGGAGTGTTGAGACCCAGTACTTC. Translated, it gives CATTSGSVETQYF.

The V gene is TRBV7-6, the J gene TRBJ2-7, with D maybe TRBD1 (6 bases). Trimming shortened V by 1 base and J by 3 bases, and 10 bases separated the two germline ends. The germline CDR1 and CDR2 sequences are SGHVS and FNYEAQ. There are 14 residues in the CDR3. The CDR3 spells CASSLGAGDYEQYF. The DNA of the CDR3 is TGTGCCAGCAGCTTAGGCGCAGGGGACTACGAGCAGTACTTC.

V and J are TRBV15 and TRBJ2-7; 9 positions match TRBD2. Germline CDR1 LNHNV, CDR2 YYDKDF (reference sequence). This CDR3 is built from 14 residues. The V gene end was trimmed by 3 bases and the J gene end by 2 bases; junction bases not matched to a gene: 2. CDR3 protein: CATSRREGPYEQYF. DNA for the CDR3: TGTGCCACCAGCAGGCGGGAGGGCCCCTACGAGCAGTACTTC. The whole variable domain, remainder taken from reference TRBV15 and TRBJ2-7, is DAMVIQNPRYQVTQFGKPVTLSCSQTLNHNVMYWYQQKSSQAPKLLFHYYDKDFNNEADTPDNFQSRRPNTSFCFLDIRSPGLGDTAMYLCATSRREGPYEQYFGPGTRLTVT.

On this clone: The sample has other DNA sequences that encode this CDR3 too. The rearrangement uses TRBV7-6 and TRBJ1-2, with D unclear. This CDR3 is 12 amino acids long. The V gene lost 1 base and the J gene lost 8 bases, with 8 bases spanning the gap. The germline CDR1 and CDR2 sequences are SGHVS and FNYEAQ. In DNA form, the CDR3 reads TGTGCCAGCAGCTTAGAGGGCTGGGGCTACACCTTC. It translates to CASSLEGWGYTF.

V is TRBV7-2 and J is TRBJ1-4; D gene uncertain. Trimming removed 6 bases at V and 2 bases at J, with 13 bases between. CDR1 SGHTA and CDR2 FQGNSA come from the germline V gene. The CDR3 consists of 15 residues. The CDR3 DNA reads TGTGCCAGCAGTCGCGTACGTGGCACTAATGAAAAACTGTTTTTT. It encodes CASSRVRGTNEKLFF.

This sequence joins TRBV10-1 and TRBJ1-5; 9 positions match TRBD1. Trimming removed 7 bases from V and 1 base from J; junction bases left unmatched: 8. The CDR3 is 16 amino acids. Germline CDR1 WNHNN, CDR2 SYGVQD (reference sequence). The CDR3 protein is CASTWDREISNQPQHF. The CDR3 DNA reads TGCGCCAGCACCTGGGACAGGGAGATAAGCAATCAGCCCCAGCATTTT.

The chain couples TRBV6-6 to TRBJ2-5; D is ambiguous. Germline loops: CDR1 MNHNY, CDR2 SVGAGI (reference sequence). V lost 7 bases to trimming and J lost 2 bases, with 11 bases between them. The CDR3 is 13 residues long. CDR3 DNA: TGTGCCAGCACCGACGAGGCTCAAGAGACCCAGTACTTC. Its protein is CASTDEAQETQYF.

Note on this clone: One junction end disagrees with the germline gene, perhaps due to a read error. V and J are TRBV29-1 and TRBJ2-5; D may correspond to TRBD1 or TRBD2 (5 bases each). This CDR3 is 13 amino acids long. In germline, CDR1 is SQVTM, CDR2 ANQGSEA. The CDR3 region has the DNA TGCAGCGTAGTACTACCGGGACGAGAGGCCCAGTACTTC. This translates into CSVVLPGREAQYF.

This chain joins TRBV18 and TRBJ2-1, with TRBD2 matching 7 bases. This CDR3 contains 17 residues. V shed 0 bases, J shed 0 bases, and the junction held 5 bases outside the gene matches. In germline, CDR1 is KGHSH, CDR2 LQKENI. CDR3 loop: CASSPPGLADSYNEQFF. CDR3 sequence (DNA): TGTGCCAGCTCACCACCGGGGCTAGCGGACTCCTACAATGAGCAGTTCTTC.

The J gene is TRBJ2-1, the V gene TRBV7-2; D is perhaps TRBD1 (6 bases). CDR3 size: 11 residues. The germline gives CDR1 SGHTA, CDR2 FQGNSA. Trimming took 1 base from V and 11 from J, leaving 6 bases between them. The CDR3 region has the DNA TGTGCCAGCAGCTTAGGGGGGCAGCAGTTCTTC. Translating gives CASSLGGQQFF.

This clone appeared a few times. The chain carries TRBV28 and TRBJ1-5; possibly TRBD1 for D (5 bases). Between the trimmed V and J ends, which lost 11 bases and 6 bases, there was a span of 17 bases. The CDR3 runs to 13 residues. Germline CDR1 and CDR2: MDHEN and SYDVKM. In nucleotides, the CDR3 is TGTGCCTCCTCGGGGCCCCGAGGTCAGCCCCAGCATTTT. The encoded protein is CASSGPRGQPQHF.